This T cell receptor beta chain emerged from a study of response to subunit inactivated influenza vaccine. MiXCR was run by TCRdb on the RT-PCR reads, yielding one entry per CDR3 protein. The sample lists a few hundred thousand distinct CDR3 sequences, 11% occurring once. V lost 2 bases, J lost 4 bases, and 4 bases stayed unmatched. The CDR3 spans 14 residues. Germline values: CDR1 DFQATT, CDR2 SNEGSKA (reference sequence). These data also formed part of another study, on T cells expressing NK-cell markers. That work states: Beta-chain TCR cDNA was generated via 5'RACE template switching with UMIs. The authors derived TCR beta repertoires from sorted CD3+CD56+NKG2C+, CD3+CD56+NKG2C- and CD3+CD56-NKG2C+ T cells. In a group of several donors, dominant NKG2C+ clonotypes represented about 1.0-7.0% of CD8+ T cells.

Specimen: PBMCs from blood, collected on the day of vaccination. The chain recombines TRBV20-1 with TRBJ2-1; the match to TRBD2 covers 8 bases. The sequence was obtained from a man aged 50 or older who received an inactivated influenza vaccine. The chain's CDR3 is CSARFSGVYNEQFF. The CDR3, as DNA: TGCAGTGCTAGATTTAGCGGGGTTTACAATGAGCAGTTCTTC.